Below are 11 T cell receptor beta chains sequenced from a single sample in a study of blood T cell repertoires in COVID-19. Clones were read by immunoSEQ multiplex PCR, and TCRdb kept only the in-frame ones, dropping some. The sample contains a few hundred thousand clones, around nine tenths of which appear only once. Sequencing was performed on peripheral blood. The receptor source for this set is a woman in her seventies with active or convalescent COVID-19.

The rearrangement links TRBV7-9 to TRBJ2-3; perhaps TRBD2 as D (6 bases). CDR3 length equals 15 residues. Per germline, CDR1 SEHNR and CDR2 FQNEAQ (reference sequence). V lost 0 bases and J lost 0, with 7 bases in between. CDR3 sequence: CASSLAGTSTDTQYF. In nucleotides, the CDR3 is TGTGCCAGCAGCTTAGCAGGGACTAGCACAGATACGCAGTATTTT.

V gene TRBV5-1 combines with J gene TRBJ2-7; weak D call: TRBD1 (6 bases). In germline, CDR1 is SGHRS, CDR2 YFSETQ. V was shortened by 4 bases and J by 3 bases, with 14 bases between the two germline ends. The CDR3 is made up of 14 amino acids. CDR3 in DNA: TGCGCCAGCAGCCTAGAAGCAGGGGACTACGAGCAGTACTTC. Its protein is CASSLEAGDYEQYF.

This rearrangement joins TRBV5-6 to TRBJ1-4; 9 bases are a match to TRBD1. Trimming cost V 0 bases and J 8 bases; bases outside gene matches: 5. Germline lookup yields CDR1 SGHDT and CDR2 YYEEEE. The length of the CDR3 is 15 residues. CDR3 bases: TGTGCCAGCAGCTTGGAGGGACAGGGCAGGGAAAAACTGTTTTTT. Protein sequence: CASSLEGQGREKLFF.

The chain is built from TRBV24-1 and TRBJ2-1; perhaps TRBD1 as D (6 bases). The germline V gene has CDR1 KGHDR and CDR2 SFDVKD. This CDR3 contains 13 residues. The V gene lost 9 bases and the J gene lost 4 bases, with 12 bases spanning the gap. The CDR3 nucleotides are TGTGCCACCTCAGCAGGGGCATACAATGAGCAGTTCTTC. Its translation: CATSAGAYNEQFF.

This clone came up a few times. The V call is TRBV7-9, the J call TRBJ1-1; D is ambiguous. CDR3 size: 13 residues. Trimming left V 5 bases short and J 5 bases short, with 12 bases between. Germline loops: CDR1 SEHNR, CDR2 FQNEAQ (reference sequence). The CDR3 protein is CASSAPGRTEAFF. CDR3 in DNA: TGTGCCAGCAGCGCCCCGGGGAGGACTGAAGCTTTCTTT.

The CDR3 spells CASSRPTGLGDNSPLHF. DNA of the CDR3: TGTGCCAGCAGCCGACCGACAGGGCTGGGGGATAATTCACCCCTCCACTTT. V gene TRBV3-1 (or the pseudogene TRBV3-2) combines with J gene TRBJ1-6, with 7 bases that match TRBD1. From germline, CDR1 is LGHDT and CDR2 YNNKEL (reference sequence). The CDR3 has 17 residues. V was clipped by 4 bases and J by 5 bases; unmatched bases: 11.

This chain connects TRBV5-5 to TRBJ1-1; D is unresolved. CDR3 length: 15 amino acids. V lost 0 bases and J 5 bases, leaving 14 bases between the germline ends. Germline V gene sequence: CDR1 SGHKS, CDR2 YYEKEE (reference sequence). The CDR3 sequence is CASSLGRGGWTEAFF. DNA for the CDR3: TGTGCCAGCAGCTTGGGGCGGGGAGGGTGGACTGAAGCTTTCTTT.

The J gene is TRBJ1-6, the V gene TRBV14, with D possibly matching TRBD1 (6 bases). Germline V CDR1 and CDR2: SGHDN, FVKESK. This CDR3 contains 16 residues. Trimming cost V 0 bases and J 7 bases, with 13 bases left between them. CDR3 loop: CASSQDEARGNSPLHF. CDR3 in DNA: TGTGCCAGCAGCCAAGATGAGGCCAGGGGAAATTCACCCCTCCACTTT.

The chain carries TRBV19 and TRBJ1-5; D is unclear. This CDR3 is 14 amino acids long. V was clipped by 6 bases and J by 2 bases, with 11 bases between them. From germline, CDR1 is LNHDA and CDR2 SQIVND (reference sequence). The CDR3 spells CASRDAEGNQPQHF. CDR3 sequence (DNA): TGTGCCAGTAGGGATGCAGAGGGCAATCAGCCCCAGCATTTT.

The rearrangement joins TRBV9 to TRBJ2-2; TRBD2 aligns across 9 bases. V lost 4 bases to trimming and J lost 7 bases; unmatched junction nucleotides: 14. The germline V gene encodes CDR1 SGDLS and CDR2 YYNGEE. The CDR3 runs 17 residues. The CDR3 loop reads CASSRRLAVETNGELFF. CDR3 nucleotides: TGTGCCAGCAGCAGACGACTAGCGGTAGAGACTAACGGGGAGCTGTTTTTT.

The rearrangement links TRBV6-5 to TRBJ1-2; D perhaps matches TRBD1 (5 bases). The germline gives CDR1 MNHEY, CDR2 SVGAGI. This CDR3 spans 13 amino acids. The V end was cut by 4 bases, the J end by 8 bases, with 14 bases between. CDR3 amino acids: CASSSGRMGGYTF. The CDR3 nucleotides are TGTGCCAGCAGTTCAGGGAGGATGGGAGGCTACACCTTC.